Listed below are T cell receptor beta chains from one sample, sequenced in a study of blood T cell repertoires in COVID-19. Data came from immunoSEQ multiplex PCR; TCRdb stores just in-frame clones and leaves some out. The sample carries fewer than 150,000 clones, 84% recorded once. The sample was peripheral blood. These receptors were obtained from a human donor in a cohort sampled during active COVID-19. CDR3s include the opening cysteine and the closing phenylalanine or tryptophan. D genes are given only for firm matches. The size of a clone is reported for some rows only, either as once, few or many, or as a class for expanded clones.

>TRBJ2-5|-|-|TRBV7-8
CASSRGGGGQETQYF
TGTGCCAGCAGCCGAGGGGGCGGGGGCCAAGAGACCCAGTACTTC
>TRBJ1-4|few|-|TRBV19
CASRDGVVNEKLFF
TGTGCCAGTAGGGACGGGGTCGTTAATGAAAAACTGTTTTTT
>TRBJ2-1|-|TRBD2|TRBV10-2
CASQRPSGGYNEQFF
TGCGCCAGCCAGCGCCCTAGCGGGGGTTACAATGAGCAGTTCTTC
>TRBJ1-3|-|-|TRBV7-3
CASSLTVQGSGNTIYF
TGTGCCAGCAGCTTAACTGTGCAGGGTTCTGGAAACACCATATATTTT
>TRBJ1-5|once|TRBD1|TRBV7-8
CASSPDREGQPQHF
TGTGCCAGCAGCCCGGACAGGGAGGGTCAGCCCCAGCATTTT
>TRBJ1-1|-|-|TRBV3-1/TRBV3-2
CASRPRGFGEAFF
TGTGCCAGCAGACCTAGGGGTTTCGGTGAAGCTTTCTTT
>TRBJ2-5|-|-|TRBV29-1
CSVSRTVQETQYF
TGCAGCGTGTCTAGGACAGTGCAAGAGACCCAGTACTTC
>TRBJ2-1|-|TRBD2|TRBV4-1
CASSQSGGWYNEQFF
TGCGCCAGCAGTCAAAGCGGGGGGTGGTACAATGAGCAGTTCTTC
>TRBJ2-2|-|-|TRBV4-1
CASSQDPGVSNTGELFF
TGCGCCAGCAGCCAAGATCCAGGGGTTTCGAACACCGGGGAGCTGTTTTTT
>TRBJ1-5|-|TRBD1|TRBV6-5
CASDDRGNQPQHF
TGTGCCAGCGATGACAGGGGAAATCAGCCCCAGCATTTT
>TRBJ2-3|-|-|TRBV27
CASSLFPITDTQYF
TGTGCCAGCAGTTTGTTTCCCATCACAGATACGCAGTATTTT
>TRBJ1-5|-|TRBD1|TRBV19
CASSIGQGGNQPQHF
TGTGCCAGTAGTATCGGACAGGGCGGAAATCAGCCCCAGCATTTT
>TRBJ1-1|once|-|TRBV7-9
CASSPGRSTEAFF
TGTGCCAGCAGCCCAGGGAGGTCAACTGAAGCTTTCTTT
>TRBJ2-7|-|-|TRBV21-1
CASSKADRAPYEQYF
TGTGCCAGCAGCAAAGCGGACAGGGCGCCCTACGAGCAGTACTTC
>TRBJ2-1|-|-|TRBV7-9
CASSPPRSRNLYNEQFF
TGTGCCAGCAGCCCCCCTCGGTCCAGGAACCTCTACAATGAGCAGTTCTTC
>TRBJ1-3|-|-|TRBV30
CAWTPDSSGNTIYF
TGTGCCTGGACCCCGGACTCTTCTGGAAACACCATATATTTT
>TRBJ1-2|-|-|TRBV4-1
CASSQDPGWSYGYTF
TGCGCCAGCAGCCAAGATCCAGGGTGGTCTTATGGCTACACCTTC
>TRBJ2-1|-|-|TRBV5-1
CASSTSVTSGNSYNEQFF
TGCGCCAGCAGCACCTCAGTCACCTCAGGGAACTCCTACAATGAGCAGTTCTTC
>TRBJ2-5|-|-|TRBV5-1
CASSLLPGDSRETQYF
TGCGCCAGCAGCTTGCTGCCGGGGGACTCGAGGGAGACCCAGTACTTC
>TRBJ2-7|-|TRBD1|TRBV5-1
CASSPGQWSYEQYF
TGCGCCAGCTCCCCGGGACAGTGGTCCTACGAGCAGTACTTC
>TRBJ1-1|-|-|TRBV28
CASSLKYQYTEAFF
TGTGCCAGCAGTTTAAAGTATCAGTACACTGAAGCTTTCTTT
>TRBJ2-7|few|-|TRBV7-8
CASSSTVRSYEQYF
TGTGCCAGCAGCTCAACAGTTCGCTCCTACGAGCAGTACTTC
>TRBJ2-1|few|TRBD1|TRBV9
CASSARDRTYNEQFF
TGTGCCAGCAGCGCCCGGGACAGAACCTACAATGAGCAGTTCTTC
>TRBJ2-1|-|-|TRBV7-9
CASLATATEQFF
TGTGCCAGCCTGGCGACAGCGACTGAGCAGTTCTTC
>TRBJ1-2|once|TRBD1|TRBV19
CASSMEPDRASYTF
TGTGCCAGTAGTATGGAGCCGGACAGGGCAAGCTACACCTTC
>TRBJ2-2|-|-|TRBV3-1/TRBV3-2
CASSQDSTNTGELFF
TGTGCCAGCAGCCAGGACAGCACGAACACCGGGGAGCTGTTTTTT
>TRBJ2-7|-|TRBD1|TRBV7-9
CASSPGTGAYEQYF
TGTGCCAGCAGCCCCGGGACAGGAGCCTACGAGCAGTACTTC
>TRBJ2-7|once|-|TRBV6-5
CASSYYSEQYF
TGTGCCAGCAGTTACTACAGCGAGCAGTACTTC
>TRBJ2-1|-|-|TRBV7-2
CASSLDVAPYNEQFF
TGTGCCAGCAGCTTAGACGTAGCGCCCTACAATGAGCAGTTCTTC